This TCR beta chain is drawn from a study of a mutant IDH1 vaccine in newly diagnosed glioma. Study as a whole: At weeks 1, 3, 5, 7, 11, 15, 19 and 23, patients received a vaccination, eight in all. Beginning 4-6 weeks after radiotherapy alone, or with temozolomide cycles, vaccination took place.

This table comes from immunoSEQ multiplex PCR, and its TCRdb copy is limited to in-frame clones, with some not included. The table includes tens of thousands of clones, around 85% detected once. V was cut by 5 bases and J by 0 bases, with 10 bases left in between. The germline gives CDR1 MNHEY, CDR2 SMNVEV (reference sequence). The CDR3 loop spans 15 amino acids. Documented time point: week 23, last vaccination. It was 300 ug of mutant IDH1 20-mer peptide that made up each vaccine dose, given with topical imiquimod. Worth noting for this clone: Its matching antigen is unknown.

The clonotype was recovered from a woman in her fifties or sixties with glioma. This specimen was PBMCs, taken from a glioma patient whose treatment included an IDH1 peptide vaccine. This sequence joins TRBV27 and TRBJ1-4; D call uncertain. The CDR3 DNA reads TGTGCCAGCAGTCCTGCGTTCGCAACTAATGAAAAACTGTTTTTT. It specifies CASSPAFATNEKLFF.